The present entry profiles one T cell receptor beta chain with its context. V lost 5 bases to trimming and J lost 7 bases; unmatched junction nucleotides: 5. The germline V gene encodes CDR1 SGHAT and CDR2 FQNNGV. The CDR3 loop spans 14 amino acids. This specimen comes from a study of OX40 agonist ivuxolimab in advanced cancers. The method was immunoSEQ multiplex PCR; TCRdb's version includes in-frame clones alone and lacks a portion of them. This table has 70,000 to 95,000 clones, approximately 94% appearing once. The receptor comes from an adult with an advanced solid tumor such as melanoma, head and neck, liver or kidney cancer. The specimen was CD4+ or CD8+ T cells sorted from blood, collected in a trial of the OX40 agonist ivuxolimab. This chain links TRBV11-2 with TRBJ1-4; 9 bases map to TRBD1. CDR3 region: CASSANRGREKLFF. CDR3 DNA sequence: TGTGCCAGCAGCGCTAACAGGGGGCGTGAAAAACTGTTTTTT.